This T cell receptor (beta chain) was sequenced in a study of blood T cell repertoires in COVID-19. At the level of the study: The origin of the acute and convalescent COVID-19 samples was the United States, Italy and Spain. T cells, B-cell-depleted T cells, or PBMCs provided the cDNA or gDNA that served as material.

In the original analysis: Amplification with reference gene primers provided the estimates of nucleated cell counts. TCRdb keeps only in-frame clones here, not all; method: immunoSEQ multiplex PCR. V and J calls and clone size are those listed in that table; D and trimming were worked out from the DNA. The table has some 150,000 clones, 80% seen once. After removal of 5 bases from V and 4 bases from J, the junction contained 6 bases not matched to a gene. Germline V gene lookup returns CDR1 MNHEY and CDR2 SMNVEV (reference sequence). There are 14 residues in the CDR3. The sequence was obtained from a woman aged 45-65 years with acute or convalescent COVID-19. V usage is TRBV27 and J usage is TRBJ1-1; 8 nucleotides align to TRBD1. Sequenced material: peripheral blood. The chain's CDR3 is CASSLHRGFTEAFF. For the CDR3, the DNA is TGTGCCAGCAGTCTCCACAGGGGGTTCACTGAAGCTTTCTTT.